This TCR beta chain derives from a study of PD-1 blockade in classical Hodgkin lymphoma. The study's findings and limits: Repertoire differences have undefined causes, possibly disease activity or prior therapy. Newly diagnosed patients were reported to start with lower TCR diversity than healthy donors.

As for this clone: Its antigen remains unknown.

Only in-frame clones appear in the TCRdb table, and some are missing; sequencing was by immunoSEQ multiplex PCR. The data contain 10,000 or so clones, 76% of them seen just once; the ten biggest clones take up roughly 26%. Autologous stem cell transplantation was followed by relapse in every patient, and brentuximab vedotin exposure varied. The study recorded best responses of complete response, partial response or progressive disease. This CDR3 spans 17 amino acids. Germline V gives CDR1 SGDLS, CDR2 YYNGEE. V lost 1 base, J lost 7 bases, and 12 bases stayed unmatched. The clonotype comes from a human donor with classical Hodgkin lymphoma. This material consisted of peripheral blood mononuclear cells (PBMCs), taken at baseline. This chain connects TRBV9 to TRBJ2-7; 12 nucleotides line up with TRBD2. DNA of the CDR3: TGTGCCAGCAGCGTACTAGCGGGAGGGTCCCCTGTAGGGGAGCAGTACTTC. It codes for CASSVLAGGSPVGEQYF. The full variable domain, with the rest looked up from reference TRBV9 and TRBJ2-7, is DSGVTQTPKHLITATGQRVTLRCSPRSGDLSVYWYQQSLDQGLQFLIQYYNGEERAKGNILERFSAQQFPDLHSELNLSSLELGDSALYFCASSVLAGGSPVGEQYFGPGTRLTVT.